There are many counts of the clone carrying this T cell receptor beta chain. With 8 bases removed from V and 8 bases from J, the gap between germline ends came to 6 bases. The CDR3 length is 10 residues. Germline V CDR1 and CDR2: LNHDA, SQIVND (reference sequence). This record belongs to a study of breast tumors, draining lymph nodes, adjacent tissues. Samples came from axillary lymph nodes draining the breast cancer. TCRdb fed the multiplex PCR reads into MiXCR, producing one record per CDR3 protein. The top ten clones hold 4% to 5.5% of a sample with 150,000 to 200,000 distinct CDR3 sequences, roughly a third of them seen once.

The TCR originated in a female donor with breast cancer. Some clones in this sample may be carry-over from other donors' samples. Sequencing was performed on axillary lymph node tissue. The V and J genes are TRBV19 and TRBJ1-4; D unclear. This chain's CDR3 is CASGWEKLFF. The CDR3 coding sequence is TGTGCCAGTGGTTGGGAAAAACTGTTTTTT.